The following is a T cell receptor (beta chain) sequence with its context. Its antigen is unknown. One junction end disagrees with the germline gene, perhaps due to a read error. The data are from a study of tumor-infiltrating lymphocytes in primary liver carcinoma (dated by TCRdb to between 2016 and 2019). About the full investigation: Hepatocellular carcinoma (four) or combined HCC and intrahepatic cholangiocarcinoma (one) was present in the five patients, who were three men and two women aged 30 to 69 years. The tumors of the five patients were staged as T1-T3 N0M0, with maximum diameters ranging from about 4 to 11 cm. Roughly 3.5 to 7.13 million productive TCRbeta reads were obtained per sample, and no significant difference in read depth was found between tissue types. For each liver tumor, the study sampled five regions along with adjacent normal tissue and blood, and applied TCRbeta repertoire sequencing, expression microarrays and whole-exome sequencing. A total of 35 specimens from 5 patients underwent TCRbeta repertoire sequencing, comprising 25 or so tumor regions, 5 adjacent noncancerous liver tissues and 5 peripheral blood samples. To link TCRbeta repertoire diversity with the local molecular phenotype, the approximately 23 tumor region samples were profiled using Agilent mRNA microarrays. Technical replicate repertoires showed high reproducibility, with mean shared-clone rates roughly 0.89 and correlation coefficients above 0.95.

CDR1 MDHEN and CDR2 SYDVKM were looked up in the germline V gene. The CDR3, cysteine through phenylalanine, is 15 amino acids long. The retained sequence is limited to the CDR3, 45 bases, with the frame set at the first base. Findings and caveats that apply to the study as a whole: Only the TCR beta chain was sequenced, so true repertoire diversity is likely underestimated because unpaired alpha chains were not captured. The study included only four or five patients, and the authors note findings should be validated in a larger study. A significantly larger repertoire fraction was made up by the top 250 clones in tumors than in blood (p = 0.039). Because the samples were bulk and unsorted, CD4+ and CD8+ T cell repertoires could not be compared. Only about 8-24% of top clones were present in all five regions of a tumor, suggesting spatial heterogeneity of tumor-infiltrating T cells. Repertoire overlap was higher between tumor regions (mean roughly 36%) than tumor-adjacent (17%) or tumor-blood (14%) pairs, consistent with antigen-driven expansion.

Starting from 500 to 600 ng total RNA, TCRbeta-specific cDNA was produced by reverse transcription with a constant-region primer and ProtoScript II reverse transcriptase. The TCRbeta libraries were prepared through three rounds of nested multiplex PCR following a slightly modified ARM-PCR procedure. Each of the first two PCR rounds ran for 10 cycles and used multiplex TRBV1-TRBV30 forward primers together with a Cbeta reverse primer. A final 25-cycle PCR with Deep VentR polymerase added sample barcodes and Illumina adapters. Before sequencing, amplicons of 200-500 bp were purified from gel using a QIAquick gel extraction kit. TCRbeta amplicons were sequenced on an Illumina HiSeq 2500 with 250-bp paired-end reads. The authors' analysis ran thus. Quality trimming of reads was performed with Trimmomatic v0.33, and paired reads were merged with FLASH v1.2.11 so that full CDR3 sequences could be recovered. V, D and J germline segments were assigned to the rearranged TCRbeta sequences by MiGEC v1.2.1b. VDJtools v1.0.0 computed clonotype statistics and Shannon-Wiener diversity indices. To reduce sampling bias, subsequent analyses other than the diversity analysis used only the 250 most abundant clonotypes in each sample. The public sequencing data were trimmed at Q25 with fastp and processed into clonotypes with MiXCR by TCRdb, which kept only in-frame beta chains. Every distinct CDR3 protein forms one entry, paired with its most common genes and DNA. TCRdb assigned the V and J calls; the authors' analysis was not used. In this sample the table shows 100,000 or so distinct CDR3 sequences, over 55% of which occur a single time. 9.5% of the sample comes from the top ten.

Total RNA and DNA were co-extracted without cell sorting from roughly 20-30 mg of bulk tissue using the AllPrep DNA/RNA mini kit. Between late 2015 and early 2016, roughly five patients in China with histopathologically diagnosed primary liver carcinoma had their tumors surgically resected. Chronic HBV infection was present in the patients, and the patients were treatment-naive at sampling. Five spatially separated regions were sampled from each tumor: the superior, inferior, left-lateral and right-lateral poles, plus the tumor centre. Histological examination found more than 90% viable tumor cells in every tumor sample. Each fresh piece of tumor and adjacent tissue was cut in two, with one half stored in RNAlater at -80 degrees C and the other half sent for histology.

The chain uses TRBV28 and TRBJ2-7, with a weak D call of TRBD1 (6 bases match). The origin of this receptor is a woman in her fifties or sixties with primary liver carcinoma and hepatitis B virus infection. The sequenced material came from liver tumor tissue from sampling region 5. The cell subset or site label corresponds to: tumor region T5, tumor centre. The DNA sequence is as follows: TGTACCAGCGGCTTTTTGGGGACACCCAATTACGATCAATACTTC. It specifies CTSGFLGTPNYDQYF.